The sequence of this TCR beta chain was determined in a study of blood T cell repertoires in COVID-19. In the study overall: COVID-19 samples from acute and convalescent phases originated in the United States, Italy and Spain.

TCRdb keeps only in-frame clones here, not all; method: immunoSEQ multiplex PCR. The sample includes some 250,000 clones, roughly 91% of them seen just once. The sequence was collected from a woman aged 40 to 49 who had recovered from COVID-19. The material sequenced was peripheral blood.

The CDR3 spells CAWRQGGTDTQYF. The CDR3 nucleotides are TGTGCCTGGAGGCAAGGGGGCACAGATACGCAGTATTTT. The chain carries TRBV30 and TRBJ2-3, with a tentative D call TRBD1 (5 bases). V gave up 3 bases and J gave up 1 base, with 8 bases separating them. CDR3 length: 13 amino acids. Germline CDR1 and CDR2: GTSNPN and SVGIG (reference sequence).